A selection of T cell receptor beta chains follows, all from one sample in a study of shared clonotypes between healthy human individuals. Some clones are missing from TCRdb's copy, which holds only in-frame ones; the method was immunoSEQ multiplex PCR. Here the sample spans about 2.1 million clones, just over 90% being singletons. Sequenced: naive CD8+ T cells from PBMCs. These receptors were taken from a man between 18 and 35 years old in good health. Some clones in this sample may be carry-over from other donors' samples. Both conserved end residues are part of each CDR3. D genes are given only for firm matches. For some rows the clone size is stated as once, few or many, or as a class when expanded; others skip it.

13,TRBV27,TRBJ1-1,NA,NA,CASSGRVGTEAFF
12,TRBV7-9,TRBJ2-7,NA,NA,CASSYGGYEQYF
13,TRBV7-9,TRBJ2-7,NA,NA,CASSSGRTYEQYF
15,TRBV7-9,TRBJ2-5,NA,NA,CASSLVAGYQETQYF
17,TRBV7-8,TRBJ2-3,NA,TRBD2,CASSLGVAGGPGDTQYF
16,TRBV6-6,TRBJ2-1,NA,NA,CASSPGALEVGNEQFF
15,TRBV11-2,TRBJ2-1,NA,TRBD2,CASSLLAGVVYEQFF
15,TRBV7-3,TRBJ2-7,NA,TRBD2,CASSLSLAGVNEQYF
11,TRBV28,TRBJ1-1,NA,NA,CASKMNTEAFF
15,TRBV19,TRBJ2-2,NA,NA,CASSPGTRNTGELFF
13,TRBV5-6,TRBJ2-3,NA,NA,CASSFSAVDTQYF
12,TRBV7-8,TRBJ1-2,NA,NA,CASPGEDGGYTF
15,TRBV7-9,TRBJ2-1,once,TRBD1,CASNPGQGSYNEQFF
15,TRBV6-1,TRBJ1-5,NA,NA,CASNSWTEGNQPQHF
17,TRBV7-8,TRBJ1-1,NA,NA,CASSSPLIWGKDTEAFF
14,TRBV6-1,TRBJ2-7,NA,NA,CASSADLLDYEQYF
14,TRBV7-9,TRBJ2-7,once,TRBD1,CASSRTGLAYEQYF
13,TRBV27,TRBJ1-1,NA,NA,CATGVGSNTEAFF
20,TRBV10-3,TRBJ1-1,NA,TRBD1,CAISEGSYRGPESMNTEAFF
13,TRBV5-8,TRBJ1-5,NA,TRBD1,CASRDRHNQPQHF
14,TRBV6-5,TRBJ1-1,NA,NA,CASSTQIMNTEAFF
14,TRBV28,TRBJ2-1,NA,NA,CASSLYRTDNEQFF
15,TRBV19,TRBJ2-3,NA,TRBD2,CASSIPSGNTDTQYF
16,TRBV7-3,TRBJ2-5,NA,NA,CASSPRIQGLGETQYF
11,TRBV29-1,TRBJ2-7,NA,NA,CSCTDSYEQYF
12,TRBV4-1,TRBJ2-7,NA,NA,CASSGGTYEQYF
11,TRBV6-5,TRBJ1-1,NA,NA,CASTSGSEAFF
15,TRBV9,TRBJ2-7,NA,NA,CASSPRRDTTYEQYF
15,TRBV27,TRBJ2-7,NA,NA,CASSPGPGAPYEQYF
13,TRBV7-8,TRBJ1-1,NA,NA,CASSLAWGTEAFF
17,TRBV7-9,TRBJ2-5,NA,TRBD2,CASSLGVILAGWETQYF
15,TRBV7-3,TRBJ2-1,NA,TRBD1,CASSRGTGPHNEQFF
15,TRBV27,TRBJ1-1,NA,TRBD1,CASSPLDRGNTEAFF
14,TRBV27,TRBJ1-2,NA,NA,CASSPIGSNYGYTF
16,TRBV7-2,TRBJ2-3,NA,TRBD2,CASSFPLAGGEDTQYF
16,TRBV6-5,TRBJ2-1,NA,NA,CASSYSRPPGNNEQFF
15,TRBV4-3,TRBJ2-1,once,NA,CASSAHDSPYNEQFF
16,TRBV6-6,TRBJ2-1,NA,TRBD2,CASRNLAGVPYNEQFF
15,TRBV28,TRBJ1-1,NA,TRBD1,CASTPDRVLNTEAFF
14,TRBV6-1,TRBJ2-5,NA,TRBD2,CASNELGTSSTNYF
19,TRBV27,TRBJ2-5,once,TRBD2,CASSPTVQREGQYQETQYF
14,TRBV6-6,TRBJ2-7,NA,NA,CASSYSILGYEQYF